This TCR beta chain was recovered during a study of blood T cell repertoires in COVID-19. In the study overall: Samples of COVID-19 (acute and convalescent) were obtained from the United States, Italy and Spain. Sample material is recorded as cDNA or gDNA derived from T cells, B-cell-depleted T cells, or PBMCs.

Trimming removed 1 base at V and 2 bases at J, with 13 bases between. In germline, CDR1 is SNHLY, CDR2 FYNNEI. CDR3 length: 16 residues. Per the authors' pipeline: Cell counts per sample came from amplifying reference gene primers. Data came from immunoSEQ multiplex PCR; TCRdb stores just in-frame clones and leaves some out. Clone size and the V and J calls come from that table; the DNA yielded D and trimming. The data show about 170,000 clones, 82% seen once. Sequencing was carried out using peripheral blood. The sequence derives from a woman aged 80 or older with active or convalescent COVID-19. The J gene is TRBJ2-3, the V gene TRBV2; a possible D gene is TRBD2 (5 bases). CDR3 sequence (DNA): TGTGCCAGCAGTGAAGAGAGGGTACCCAACACAGATACGCAGTATTTT. Its protein product is CASSEERVPNTDTQYF.